Presented here are 3 T cell receptor beta chains from one specimen sequenced in a study of T-cell reconstitution after alpha-beta-depleted transplantation in children (dated by TCRdb to 2015 to 2016). Library creation used PCR. TCRdb names Illumina HiSeq 2500 as the instrument used. To normalize quantification of the TCRbeta repertoire, the TCR libraries were built with molecular barcoding that relied on unique molecular identifiers. The raw public reads went through TCRdb reprocessing: fastp at Q25, MiXCR clone calling, in-frame beta chains kept. A single entry per CDR3 protein holds the most common genes and DNA from its merged rows. The sample table holds about 640,000 distinct CDR3 sequences, of which approximately 17% were seen once. About 1.1% of the sample is taken by the ten largest. Specimen: PBMCs from the stem cell graft donor, collected from the stem cell graft. These receptors all come from a human donor who donated a stem cell graft to a child with acute myeloid leukemia.

This rearrangement joins TRBV5-6 to TRBJ1-5, with D uncertain. The V end was cut by 1 base, the J end by 2 bases, with 10 bases between. The CDR3 loop spans 15 amino acids. Germline V lookup: CDR1 SGHDT, CDR2 YYEEEE. Here the CDR3 reads CASSLLGSGNQPQHF. CDR3 in DNA: TGTGCCAGCAGCTTGCTGGGGAGCGGCAATCAGCCCCAGCATTTT.

This clonotype was seen many times. The chain is built from TRBV29-1 and TRBJ2-5; 8 bases are shared with TRBD1. The CDR3 covers 13 residues. The V gene end was trimmed by 4 bases and the J gene end by 3 bases; junction bases not matched to a gene: 4. Germline V lookup: CDR1 SQVTM, CDR2 ANQGSEA. This CDR3 reads CSVVRGREETQYF. CDR3 DNA: TGCAGCGTTGTCAGGGGGCGGGAAGAGACCCAGTACTTC.

In its sample, this clonotype was seen many times. The chain couples TRBV7-9 to TRBJ1-4, with 8 bases aligning to TRBD1. Germline V CDR1 and CDR2: SEHNR, FQNEAQ (reference sequence). The CDR3 has 14 amino acids. The V gene end was trimmed by 4 bases and the J gene end by 11 bases; junction bases not matched to a gene: 9. The CDR3 DNA is TGTGCCAGCAGCTCACAGGGGGGGAGAGACAAACTGTTTTTT. Its translation: CASSSQGGRDKLFF. The full variable domain, with the rest looked up from reference TRBV7-9 and TRBJ1-4, is DTGVSQNPRHKITKRGQNVTFRCDPISEHNRLYWYRQTLGQGPEFLTYFQNEAQLEKSRLLSDRFSAERPKGSFSTLEIQRTEQGDSAMYLCASSSQGGRDKLFFGSGTQLSVL.